This T cell receptor beta chain emerged from a study of T cell repertoires in cytomegalovirus infection. V was pared by 8 bases and J by 5 bases, with 15 bases between. Germline assignment: CDR1 SQVTM and CDR2 ANQGSEA. This CDR3 spans 12 amino acids. TCRdb reprocessed the reads via MiXCR and lists one record per CDR3 protein. This table has over 150,000 distinct CDR3 sequences, roughly 14% appearing once. This sequence was found in a human donor in good health (CMV status not recorded). Some clones in this sample may be carry-over from other donors' samples. This chain uses TRBV29-1 with TRBJ1-1, with D unresolved. Specimen: PBMCs. As DNA, the CDR3 is TGCAGCTCGCGCCCCTGGGATACTGAAGCTTTCTTT. It translates to CSSRPWDTEAFF.